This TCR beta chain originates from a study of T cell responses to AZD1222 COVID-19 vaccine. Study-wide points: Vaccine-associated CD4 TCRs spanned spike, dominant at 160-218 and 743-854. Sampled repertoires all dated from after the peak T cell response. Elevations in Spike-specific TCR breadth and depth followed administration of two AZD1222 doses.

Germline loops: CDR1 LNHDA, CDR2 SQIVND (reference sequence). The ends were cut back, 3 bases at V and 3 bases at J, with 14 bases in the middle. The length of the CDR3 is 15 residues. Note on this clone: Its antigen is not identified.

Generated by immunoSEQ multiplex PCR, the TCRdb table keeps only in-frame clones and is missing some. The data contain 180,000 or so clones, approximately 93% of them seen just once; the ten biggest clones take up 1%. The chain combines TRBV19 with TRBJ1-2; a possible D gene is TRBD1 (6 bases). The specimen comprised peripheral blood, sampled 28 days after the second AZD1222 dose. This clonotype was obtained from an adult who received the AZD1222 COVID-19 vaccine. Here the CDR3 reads CASSISSQGDYGYTF. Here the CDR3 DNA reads TGTGCCAGTAGTATCAGCTCACAGGGAGACTATGGCTACACCTTC.